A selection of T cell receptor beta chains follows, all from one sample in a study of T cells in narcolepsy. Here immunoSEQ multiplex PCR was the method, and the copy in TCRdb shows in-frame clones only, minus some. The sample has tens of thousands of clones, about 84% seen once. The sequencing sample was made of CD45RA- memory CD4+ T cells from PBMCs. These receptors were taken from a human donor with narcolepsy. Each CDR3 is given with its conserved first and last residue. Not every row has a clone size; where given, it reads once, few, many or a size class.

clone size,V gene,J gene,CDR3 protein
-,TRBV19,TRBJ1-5,CASSRIGTDPLGPQHF
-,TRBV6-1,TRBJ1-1,CASSWMNTEAFF
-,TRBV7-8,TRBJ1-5,CASSGWTGNQPQHF
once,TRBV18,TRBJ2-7,CASSPPSSGSYEQYF
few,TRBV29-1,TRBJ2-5,CSGRGLNQETQYF
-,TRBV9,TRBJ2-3,CASSPGGRSTDTQYF
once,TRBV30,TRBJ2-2,CAGLETGELFF
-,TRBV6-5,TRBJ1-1,CASSYSGAGEAFF
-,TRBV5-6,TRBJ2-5,CASSLSWQRETQYF
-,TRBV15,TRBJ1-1,CATSRDRGPRLYTEAFF
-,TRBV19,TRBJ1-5,CASSPGTGALGQPQHF
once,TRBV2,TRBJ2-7,CASSVLHYEQYF
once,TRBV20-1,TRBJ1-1,CRGKSPTEAFF
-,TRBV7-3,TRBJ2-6,CASSLIRTGGAGANVLTF
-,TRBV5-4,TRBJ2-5,CASSLQGGETQYF
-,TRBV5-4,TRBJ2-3,CASSGGTDPKQDTQYF
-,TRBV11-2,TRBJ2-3,CASSLQGFEDTQYF
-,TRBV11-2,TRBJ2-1,CASSLEVIRSPGEQFF
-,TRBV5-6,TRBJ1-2,CASSLDRTYGYTF
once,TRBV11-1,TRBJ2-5,CASSLGLANSEETQYF
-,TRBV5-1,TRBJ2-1,CASSLVSEFGGRLKSSYNEQFF
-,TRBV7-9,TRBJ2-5,CASNRLDLETQYF
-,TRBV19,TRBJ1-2,CASSAHAGTALVNGYTF
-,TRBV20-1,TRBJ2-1,CSAKPLNEQFF
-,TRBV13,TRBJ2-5,CASRLRRRETQYF
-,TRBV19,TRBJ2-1,CASTPGDRENNEQFF
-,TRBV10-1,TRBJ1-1,CASSDGASTEAFF
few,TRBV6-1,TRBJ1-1,CASSDRMNTEAFF
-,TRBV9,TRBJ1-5,CASSVDWAGNQPQHF
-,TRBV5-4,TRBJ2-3,CASSLDVETQYF
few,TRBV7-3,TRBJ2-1,CASSGATSVDYNEQFF
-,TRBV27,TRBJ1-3,CASRSGGANSGNTIYF
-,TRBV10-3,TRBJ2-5,CAISVGIQETQYF
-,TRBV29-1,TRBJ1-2,CSVPETARNYGYTF
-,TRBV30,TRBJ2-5,CAWSNRGGETQYF
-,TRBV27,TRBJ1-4,CASSLAGAREKLFF